The clone carrying this TCR beta chain was seen at least ten times. Its target is unknown. Patients and controls were mostly of Caucasian heritage. The entry originates in a study of T cell clonality in common variable immunodeficiency. Study outcomes and limitations: CVID subjects had higher TCRbeta clonality than healthy controls, most marked in about a third. The cause of increased CVID clonality remains unclear without subpopulation sequencing.

Sequencing used immunoSEQ multiplex PCR; TCRdb keeps in-frame clones, though not all of them. There are 40,000 to 65,000 clones in the sample, none observed a single time. The clonotype was recovered from a person aged 18-70 years in good health. Specimen: peripheral blood mononuclear cells.

CDR3 DNA (partial): TGTGCTAGTGGACGGGGACAGGGGGCCGAG. Translation: CASGRGQGAE. The whole CDR3 reads CASGRGQGAEQYF. The J gene is TRBJ2-7, the V gene TRBV12-5, with TRBD1 identical over 12 bases. The read comes to an end 3 residues before the CDR3 does, leaving the germline J gene to fill in the end. The CDR3 has 13 residues. The ends lost 6 bases at V and 6 bases at J; junction bases unmatched: 3. Germline V gene sequence: CDR1 LGHNT, CDR2 FRNRAP.